These 32 T cell receptor beta chains were all obtained from the same sample, sequenced in a study of PD-1 blockade in classical Hodgkin lymphoma (dated by TCRdb to about 2020). The label giving this sample's time point can be read as: cycle 1 day 1 (C1D1), immediately before nivolumab initiation. All trial patients had relapsed after autologous stem cell transplantation, with cohorts A, B and C differing in prior brentuximab vedotin exposure. Receptor libraries were prepared by the immunoSEQ multiplex PCR assay. In TCRdb, the immuneACCESS table is reduced to in-frame sequences with V and J assigned. These tables do not hold every clone; where another copy was compared, an unresolved V gene accounts for under half, and the others remain unexplained. Counted in this sample were roughly 61,000 clones; 80% to 90% of them appeared once. Over 14% of the sample is in the top ten clones. Sequenced here: peripheral blood mononuclear cells (PBMCs), sampled at baseline. Every receptor here comes from a human donor with classical Hodgkin lymphoma.

The chain combines TRBV2 with TRBJ2-3; TRBD1 agrees at 11 bases. This CDR3 contains 17 residues. From germline, CDR1 is SNHLY and CDR2 FYNNEI. J was trimmed by 4 bases and V by 5 bases; bases with no gene match: 11. This CDR3 reads CASSTKTGTGGSDTQYF. The CDR3 DNA follows: TGTGCCAGCAGTACCAAGACCGGGACAGGGGGATCAGATACGCAGTATTTT.

This chain links TRBV28 with TRBJ1-5, with TRBD1 matching over 10 bases. The CDR3 length is 15 residues. Germline-derived CDR1 and CDR2 are MDHEN and SYDVKM. With V trimmed by 7 bases and J by 6 bases, 9 bases remained unmatched. The CDR3 region is CASTLDRGISQPQHF. CDR3 nucleotides: TGTGCCAGCACCCTGGACAGGGGGATAAGTCAGCCCCAGCATTTT.

The V and J genes are TRBV2 and TRBJ1-1; D is unresolved. V was pared by 9 bases and J by 0 bases, with 11 bases between. This CDR3 has 13 residues. Germline V gene sequence: CDR1 SNHLY, CDR2 FYNNEI. DNA for the CDR3: TGTGCCAGTATAGTCTACATGAACACTGAAGCTTTCTTT. Protein product: CASIVYMNTEAFF.

The gene calls are TRBV2 and TRBJ1-3; D remains unclear. Trimming cost V 4 bases and J 1 base, with 8 bases left between them. The length of the CDR3 is 14 residues. In germline, CDR1 is SNHLY, CDR2 FYNNEI. CDR3 residues: CASSVVGSGNTIYF. As DNA, the CDR3 is TGTGCCAGCAGTGTGGTTGGGTCTGGAAACACCATATATTTT.

V gene TRBV7-9 combines with J gene TRBJ1-2, with D tentatively TRBD1 (6 bases). V was cut by 5 bases and J by 8 bases, with 12 bases left in between. The CDR3 has 12 residues. Germline lookup yields CDR1 SEHNR and CDR2 FQNEAQ (reference sequence). The CDR3 reads CASSTGLGGYTF. In DNA form, the CDR3 reads TGTGCCAGCAGCACAGGGCTTGGAGGCTACACCTTC.

The genes are TRBV13 and TRBJ2-5; TRBD1 agrees at 8 bases. Germline V gene lookup returns CDR1 PRHDT and CDR2 FYEKMQ (reference sequence). After removal of 5 bases from V and 3 bases from J, the junction contained 5 bases not matched to a gene. This CDR3 region has 14 residues. The CDR3 here is CASSLRTGKETQYF. The CDR3 DNA sequence: TGTGCCAGCAGCCTAAGGACAGGGAAAGAGACCCAGTACTTC.

The gene calls are TRBV6-6 and TRBJ1-2; 7 bases are shared with TRBD1. After removal of 6 bases from V and 8 bases from J, the junction contained 18 bases not matched to a gene. The CDR3 has 16 amino acids. Germline V gene lookup returns CDR1 MNHNY and CDR2 SVGAGI (reference sequence). The CDR3 spells CASSWWTGPVFHGYTF. CDR3 DNA: TGTGCCAGCAGCTGGTGGACAGGCCCCGTCTTTCACGGCTACACCTTC.

The chain uses TRBV18 and TRBJ1-1; possible D gene TRBD1, 6 bases. V was clipped by 6 bases and J by 7 bases, with 18 bases between them. This CDR3 contains 14 residues. Germline V CDR1 and CDR2: KGHSH, LQKENI. In nucleotides, the CDR3 is TGTGCCAGCTCCTCATCAGGGGCGTTAGATGAAGCTTTCTTT. The encoded protein is CASSSSGALDEAFF.

The chain recombines TRBV7-2 with TRBJ1-3; D possibly corresponds to TRBD1 (6 bases). The V gene lost 5 bases and the J gene lost 0 bases, with 20 bases spanning the gap. Germline V gene data show CDR1 as SGHTA and CDR2 as FQGNSA. CDR3 length: 18 amino acids. CDR3 in amino acids: CASSPHMGGHLSGNTIYF. CDR3 nucleotides: TGTGCCAGCAGCCCTCACATGGGGGGGCACCTCTCTGGAAACACCATATATTTT. The full variable domain, rest sourced from reference TRBV7-2 and TRBJ1-3, is GAGVSQSPSNKVTEKGKDVELRCDPISGHTALYWYRQSLGQGLEFLIYFQGNSAPDKSGLPSDRFSAERTGGSVSTLTIQRTQQEDSAVYLCASSPHMGGHLSGNTIYFGEGSWLTVV.

This chain connects TRBV29-1 to TRBJ2-3; D remains ambiguous. Trimming removed 7 bases from V and 0 bases from J, with 8 bases in between. The CDR3 is 12 residues long. The germline CDR1 and CDR2 sequences are SQVTM and ANQGSEA. The CDR3 nucleotides are TGCAGCGAGGCCACTAGCACAGATACGCAGTATTTT. It is translated as CSEATSTDTQYF.

Here the CDR3 reads CASSLRALLHF. The CDR3, as DNA: TGTGCCAGCAGTCTTAGGGCCCTCCTCCACTTT. The V gene is TRBV6-6, the J gene TRBJ1-6; D is uncertain. V lost 5 bases and J 15 bases, leaving 11 bases between the germline ends. The CDR3 has 11 residues. In germline, CDR1 is MNHNY, CDR2 SVGAGI (reference sequence).

This chain joins TRBV27 and TRBJ2-7; TRBD1 matches at 10 bases. The CDR3 sequence is 14 residues long. CDR1 and CDR2 from the germline V gene are MNHEY and SMNVEV (reference sequence). V trimming: 10 bases; J trimming: 2 bases; junction bases outside the gene matches: 8. CDR3 bases: TGTGCCATTCCCCGGGACAGGGGTCCCTACGAGCAGTACTTC. Amino acid sequence: CAIPRDRGPYEQYF.

The J gene is TRBJ1-3, the V gene TRBV15; no clear D. CDR1 is LNHNV and CDR2 is YYDKDF in the germline V gene (reference sequence). This CDR3 has 16 residues. V was cut by 0 bases and J by 4 bases, with 13 bases left in between. CDR3 residues: CATSRDPPRQGNTIYF. In nucleotides, the CDR3 is TGTGCCACCAGCAGAGATCCTCCGCGGCAAGGAAACACCATATATTTT.

This clone showed up just once. Distinct nucleotide sequences in the sample also encode this CDR3. V and J are TRBV30 and TRBJ1-2, with D hard to call. The germline V gene encodes CDR1 GTSNPN and CDR2 SVGIG (reference sequence). V lost 4 bases to trimming and J lost 8 bases, with 23 bases between them. CDR3 length: 15 amino acids. The CDR3 DNA follows: TGTGCCTGGACCTCGTCCGCCCTATACCGCTACGGCTACACCTTC. Protein: CAWTSSALYRYGYTF. The whole variable domain, filled in from reference TRBV30 and TRBJ1-2, reads SQTIHQWPATLVQPVGSPLSLECTVEGTSNPNLYWYRQAAGRGLQLLFYSVGIGQISSEVPQNLSASRPQDRQFILSSKKLLLSDSGFYLCAWTSSALYRYGYTFGSGTRLTVV.

The V gene is TRBV5-1, the J gene TRBJ1-5; 7 bases map to TRBD1. In germline, CDR1 is SGHRS, CDR2 YFSETQ. The CDR3 runs 15 residues. The V and J ends lost 2 bases and 0 bases, in that order; junction bases with no gene match: 2. This CDR3 reads CASSFTGDSNQPQHF. The DNA of the CDR3 is TGCGCCAGCAGCTTCACAGGGGATAGCAATCAGCCCCAGCATTTT.

V is TRBV5-4 and J is TRBJ2-5; 9 nucleotides agree with TRBD2. J lost 0 bases, V lost 4 bases, and 4 bases had no gene match. This CDR3 is built from 15 residues. Germline V CDR1 and CDR2: SGHNT, YYREEE (reference sequence). CDR3 sequence (DNA): TGTGCCAGCAGCACAGCGGGGGGTCACCAAGAGACCCAGTACTTC. As protein: CASSTAGGHQETQYF.

V is TRBV16 and J is TRBJ1-2; D not certain. V dropped 0 bases and J dropped 3 bases, with 14 bases sitting between them. Per germline, CDR1 KGHSY and CDR2 FQNENV. The CDR3 is 16 amino acids. The CDR3, as DNA: TGTGCCAGCAGCCAATCGGAGACCGGACGGGACTATGGCTACACCTTC. Encoded protein: CASSQSETGRDYGYTF.

This clone was observed once. This chain links TRBV5-1 with TRBJ1-1; no clear D gene. In germline, CDR1 is SGHRS, CDR2 YFSETQ. V gave up 1 base and J gave up 5 bases, with 12 bases separating them. The CDR3 runs 14 residues. For the CDR3, the DNA is TGCGCCAGCAGCTTGAACAGCCCGGGTACTGAAGCTTTCTTT. Translating gives CASSLNSPGTEAFF.

The chain is built from TRBV29-1 and TRBJ1-3; no reliable D call. This CDR3 has 14 amino acids. Trimming stripped 3 bases from V and 1 base from J, with 10 bases between. Germline values: CDR1 SQVTM, CDR2 ANQGSEA. CDR3 nucleotide sequence: TGCAGCGTTGAGAAGGATTATTCTGGAAACACCATATATTTT. This gives the protein CSVEKDYSGNTIYF.

The rearrangement links TRBV5-1 to TRBJ2-5, with D unresolved. The length of the CDR3 is 15 residues. CDR1 and CDR2 from the germline V gene are SGHRS and YFSETQ. Trimming took 0 bases from V and 0 from J, leaving 9 bases between them. The CDR3 coding sequence is TGCGCCAGCAGCTTGGGGACCAGAAACCAAGAGACCCAGTACTTC. Its translation is CASSLGTRNQETQYF.

V and J are TRBV5-1 and TRBJ1-4; possibly TRBD1 for D (6 bases). Germline V gene lookup returns CDR1 SGHRS and CDR2 YFSETQ. The CDR3 covers 16 residues. V was shortened by 0 bases and J by 7 bases, with 16 bases between the two germline ends. The CDR3 loop is CASSLARGSRGEKLFF. The CDR3 nucleotides read TGCGCCAGCAGCTTGGCCAGGGGCTCGCGCGGTGAAAAACTGTTTTTT.

The rearrangement links TRBV5-4 to TRBJ2-2; D gene unclear. Germline assignment: CDR1 SGHNT and CDR2 YYREEE (reference sequence). The CDR3 is made up of 14 amino acids. V was shortened by 4 bases and J by 7 bases, with 14 bases between the two germline ends. The CDR3 is CASSPRRANGELFF. DNA of the CDR3: TGTGCCAGCAGCCCCCGTAGGGCCAACGGGGAGCTGTTTTTT.

V is TRBV30 and J is TRBJ2-1; D unclear. The CDR3 spans 13 residues. Germline CDR1 reads GTSNPN; CDR2 reads SVGIG (reference sequence). The germline V and J ends were trimmed by 4 bases and 4 bases, with 11 bases remaining between them. Here the CDR3 reads CAWKSLRYNEQFF. CDR3 DNA: TGTGCCTGGAAGAGCCTAAGGTACAATGAGCAGTTCTTC.

This chain uses TRBV7-9 with TRBJ2-7; no firm D call. The CDR3 consists of 14 residues. V dropped 2 bases and J dropped 0 bases, with 8 bases sitting between them. Germline V gives CDR1 SEHNR, CDR2 FQNEAQ (reference sequence). The CDR3 here is CASSLILNSYEQYF. The CDR3 region has the DNA TGTGCCAGCAGCTTAATCTTGAACTCCTACGAGCAGTACTTC.

V is TRBV2 and J is TRBJ1-2, with D possibly matching TRBD1 (6 bases). V gave up 2 bases and J gave up 0 bases, with 16 bases separating them. The CDR3 runs to 17 residues. In germline, CDR1 is SNHLY, CDR2 FYNNEI. The chain's CDR3 is CASSELRRDIPNYGYTF. CDR3 sequence (DNA): TGTGCCAGCAGTGAATTAAGGCGGGACATCCCTAACTATGGCTACACCTTC. Looking up the rest from reference TRBV2 and TRBJ1-2 gives the full variable domain: EPEVTQTPSHQVTQMGQEVILRCVPISNHLYFYWYRQILGQKVEFLVSFYNNEISEKSEIFDDQFSVERPDGSNFTLKIRSTKLEDSAMYFCASSELRRDIPNYGYTFGSGTRLTVV.

V gene TRBV18 combines with J gene TRBJ2-3; D gene uncertain. CDR1 is KGHSH and CDR2 is LQKENI in the germline V gene. The CDR3 extends over 13 amino acids. V was shortened by 2 bases and J by 4 bases, with 7 bases between the two germline ends. The CDR3 here is CASSPRSADTQYF. In DNA, the CDR3 is TGTGCCAGCTCACCAAGATCCGCAGATACGCAGTATTTT.

This clone has a single count. CDR3 nucleotide sequence: TGTGCCAGCAGCTTAGGGACAACAAGCAATCAGCCCCAGCATTTT. Its translation is CASSLGTTSNQPQHF. The chain joins TRBV7-9 to TRBJ1-5; D is perhaps TRBD1 (5 bases). V was shortened by 1 base and J by 1 base, with 8 bases between the two germline ends. The CDR3 spans 15 residues. Per the germline V gene, CDR1 is SEHNR and CDR2 is FQNEAQ (reference sequence). Combining the CDR3 with reference TRBV7-9 and TRBJ1-5 gives the whole variable domain DTGVSQNPRHKITKRGQNVTFRCDPISEHNRLYWYRQTLGQGPEFLTYFQNEAQLEKSRLLSDRFSAERPKGSFSTLEIQRTEQGDSAMYLCASSLGTTSNQPQHFGDGTRLSIL.

The rearrangement joins TRBV29-1 to TRBJ1-6, with D perhaps matching TRBD1 (5 bases). V was shortened by 4 bases and J by 5 bases, with 9 bases between the two germline ends. The germline gives CDR1 SQVTM, CDR2 ANQGSEA. The CDR3 sequence is 13 residues long. This chain's CDR3 is CSVGSGDNSPLHF. As DNA, the CDR3 is TGCAGCGTTGGGTCGGGGGATAATTCACCCCTCCACTTT.

The rearrangement links TRBV6-1 to TRBJ1-1; D remains ambiguous. V was shortened by 6 bases and J by 7 bases, with 18 bases between the two germline ends. Germline assignment: CDR1 MNHNS and CDR2 SASEGT. This CDR3 contains 14 residues. The CDR3: CASRKGYGPDEAFF. CDR3 DNA: TGTGCCAGCAGGAAAGGATATGGGCCGGATGAAGCTTTCTTT.

The chain uses TRBV7-9 and TRBJ2-1; D is ambiguous. The germline V and J ends were trimmed by 3 bases and 7 bases, with 16 bases remaining between them. This CDR3 region has 15 residues. Germline CDR1 and CDR2: SEHNR and FQNEAQ (reference sequence). CDR3 sequence: CASSFPRTRPNEQFF. The DNA of the CDR3 is TGTGCCAGCAGCTTCCCCCGGACGAGACCAAATGAGCAGTTCTTC.

The genes are TRBV5-1 and TRBJ1-1; no clear D gene. The CDR3 has 14 residues. Looked up from germline, CDR1 is SGHRS and CDR2 is YFSETQ. V lost 1 base and J 3 bases, leaving 10 bases between the germline ends. The CDR3 DNA sequence: TGCGCCAGCAGCTTGTTGTTTGATGACACTGAAGCTTTCTTT. Translating it yields CASSLLFDDTEAFF.

This chain joins TRBV5-1 and TRBJ1-3; D is ambiguous. The germline V and J ends were trimmed by 3 bases and 3 bases, with 10 bases remaining between them. Germline CDR1 reads SGHRS; CDR2 reads YFSETQ. This CDR3 is built from 14 residues. CDR3 loop: CASSSRDFGNTIYF. The CDR3 region has the DNA TGCGCCAGCAGCTCCAGAGACTTTGGAAACACCATATATTTT.